The T cell receptor beta chain under discussion was sequenced for a study of cytomegalovirus exposure and HLA in healthy donors. Study-wide findings and caveats: Segments of the TCR beta V type were, in most cases, productive about 87% or about 30% of the time in an earlier analysis. Later analysis suggested links between common viral pathogens and several top significant clusters. With further analysis later on, most CMV-associated TCR beta chains appeared HLA-restricted.

Points on this clone: Its antigen is still unknown.

PCR primers comprised 60 Vbeta and 13 Jbeta primers. The table came from immunoSEQ multiplex PCR; TCRdb's copy has only in-frame clones and leaves some out. The sample has 100,000 to 150,000 clones, roughly 76% seen once. This CDR3 region has 16 residues. The germline CDR1 and CDR2 sequences are SGHDN and FVKESK. Trimming shortened V by 3 bases and J by 3 bases, and 14 bases separated the two germline ends. The chain links TRBV14 to TRBJ1-4; the D gene is possibly TRBD1 (6 bases). The material sequenced was PBMCs. The sequence was obtained from a woman aged 55-69 years in good health and CMV-seropositive. DNA for the CDR3: TGTGCCAGCAGCCACCCCCCCAGGGGACCTAATGAAAAACTGTTTTTT. Amino acid sequence: CASSHPPRGPNEKLFF.